The rows below give T cell receptor beta chains drawn from one sample of a study of CD8+ T cells in alopecia areata. The method was immunoSEQ multiplex PCR; TCRdb's version includes in-frame clones alone and lacks a portion of them. Among 250,000 to 300,000 clones listed, more than 45% were seen once. The material was CD4+ T cells sorted from blood, obtained at week 24, from a patient treated with tofacitinib. These receptors were collected from a human donor with alopecia areata. Each CDR3 is given with its conserved first and last residue. D genes are given only for firm matches. The listing skips clone size in some rows; elsewhere it reads once, few, many or a size class.

.	few	TRBV7-7	TRBJ2-5	TGTGCTAGCAGCGCCACAGGGCAGCAAGAGACCCAGTACTTC	CASSATGQQETQYF
.	.	TRBV4-3	TRBJ2-6	TGCGCCAGCAGCCAAGAAAGGGTCTCATACGGGGGGGCCAACGTCCTGACTTTC	CASSQERVSYGGANVLTF
.	.	TRBV15	TRBJ1-5	TGTGCCACCAGCAGAGGAACCGGGGAAGGGAGCAATCAGCCCCAGCATTTT	CATSRGTGEGSNQPQHF
.	once	TRBV30	TRBJ2-3	TGTACCTGGAGACCGACAAGAAATACGCAGTATTTT	CTWRPTRNTQYF
TRBD1	.	TRBV5-1	TRBJ1-2	TGCGCCAGCAGCGAACCGGGACAGCCAATAACTAACTATGGCTACACCTTC	CASSEPGQPITNYGYTF
.	.	TRBV5-6	TRBJ2-7	TGTGCCAGCGGCGACTACCATGACTACGAGCAGTACTTC	CASGDYHDYEQYF
.	.	TRBV4-3	TRBJ2-1	TGCGCCAGCAGCCAGGTGGACCATAACAATGAGCAGTTCTTC	CASSQVDHNNEQFF
TRBD1	.	TRBV5-1	TRBJ2-5	TGCGCCAGCAGCGAAGACCCCCTCGGGACAGGGGTAGAGACCCAGTACTTC	CASSEDPLGTGVETQYF
.	.	TRBV29-1	TRBJ2-3	TGCAGCTTCTTGGGACTTTACGACACAGATACGCAGTATTTT	CSFLGLYDTDTQYF
.	.	TRBV7-9	TRBJ2-7	TGTGCCAGCAGCGTCCGGGACCACTCCTACGAGCAGTACTTC	CASSVRDHSYEQYF
.	.	TRBV29-1	TRBJ1-1	TGCAGCGTTGAAAAGTCTGTGGGATGGGACACTGAAGCTTTCTTT	CSVEKSVGWDTEAFF
.	.	TRBV5-4	TRBJ1-1	TGTGCCAGCAGCCGGTGGGGAACGACTGAAGCTTTCTTT	CASSRWGTTEAFF
.	.	TRBV30	TRBJ1-2	TGTGCCTGGAGGGCCCCAGGTGCACAGGCGGGTGGCTACACCTTC	CAWRAPGAQAGGYTF
.	.	TRBV29-1	TRBJ2-3	TGCAGCGTTGATGACAGCTCGGTCGCAGATACGCAGTATTTT	CSVDDSSVADTQYF
.	few	TRBV10-3	TRBJ2-7	TGTGCCATCAGTGATTCCTACGAGCAGTACTTC	CAISDSYEQYF
TRBD2	.	TRBV5-4	TRBJ2-1	TGTGCCGCTGGGGCTAGCGGGGGGGCCGCGTACAATGAGCAGTTCTTC	CAAGASGGAAYNEQFF
TRBD1	few	TRBV29-1	TRBJ2-6	TGCAGCGCAAGAGGACAGGGGGCGCCTGGGGCCAACGTCCTGACTTTC	CSARGQGAPGANVLTF
.	.	TRBV30	TRBJ1-1	TGTGCCTGGAGTGTACGGCGTTCCTACACTGAAGCTTTCTTT	CAWSVRRSYTEAFF
.	.	TRBV29-1	TRBJ1-1	TGCAGCGTTATGACAGGTGTGAACACTGAAGCTTTCTTT	CSVMTGVNTEAFF
.	once	TRBV2	TRBJ1-6	TGTGCCAGCAGACCCGGGACAACTAATTCACCCCTCCACTTT	CASRPGTTNSPLHF
.	few	TRBV5-4	TRBJ2-3	TGTGCCAGCAGCTTGGGACAGCCCTCTAGCACAGATACGCAGTATTTT	CASSLGQPSSTDTQYF
TRBD2	.	TRBV29-1	TRBJ2-1	TGCAGCGTTGGGGGGACTAGCGTGGGGCAGTTCTTC	CSVGGTSVGQFF
TRBD1	.	TRBV9	TRBJ1-5	TGTGCCAGCAGCCGTGGACAGGCCACAAATCAGCCCCAGCATTTT	CASSRGQATNQPQHF
.	.	TRBV20-1	TRBJ2-7	TGCAGTGCTCCGACAGCCTACGAGCAGTACTTC	CSAPTAYEQYF
.	.	TRBV5-6	TRBJ2-7	TGTGCCAGCAGCTTAGAAGGCTACGAGCAGTACTTC	CASSLEGYEQYF
TRBD1	once	TRBV5-1	TRBJ2-5	TGCGCCAGCAGCGGGACAGCCTCCGAGAGATCCCAGTACTTC	CASSGTASERSQYF
TRBD1	few	TRBV28	TRBJ2-7	TGTGCCAGCAGTACCCAGACAGGGTCCTACGAGCAGTACTTC	CASSTQTGSYEQYF
.	.	TRBV9	TRBJ2-7	TGTGCCAGCAGCGCAAACCCGGGGGCCCTAGGGGAGCAGTACTTC	CASSANPGALGEQYF
TRBD2	few	TRBV29-1	TRBJ2-3	TGCAGCGGGAGGGACTACAGCACAGATACGCAGTATTTT	CSGRDYSTDTQYF
TRBD1	.	TRBV28	TRBJ1-1	TGTGCCAGCAGTTCACAGGGGCGAGGGTTTCACACTGAAGCTTTCTTT	CASSSQGRGFHTEAFF
.	.	TRBV4-2	TRBJ1-2	TGTGCCAGCAGCCAAGAGGCCCAGAGCCGAGGGGGCTACACCTTC	CASSQEAQSRGGYTF
TRBD1	few	TRBV2	TRBJ1-1	TGTGCCAGCAGGGGACAGGGCCGAATGAACACTGAAGCTTTCTTT	CASRGQGRMNTEAFF
.	once	TRBV2	TRBJ2-4	TGTGCCAGCAGCGGGGACGAAAACATTCAGTACTTC	CASSGDENIQYF
.	few	TRBV7-2	TRBJ1-2	TGTGCCAGCAGCTTAGTCAAAGGCTATGGCTACACCTTC	CASSLVKGYGYTF
TRBD1	.	TRBV2	TRBJ2-7	TGTGCCAGCAGTATAGGGACAGTCTACGAGCAGTACTTC	CASSIGTVYEQYF
TRBD1	.	TRBV14	TRBJ2-7	TGTGCCAGCAGCCAAGACCTGGGGACAGGGATTTACTTC	CASSQDLGTGIYF
.	.	TRBV7-2	TRBJ2-3	TGTGCCAGCAGCCCCGGGGGACACACAGATACGCAGTATTTT	CASSPGGHTDTQYF
TRBD1	.	TRBV2	TRBJ1-1	TGTGCCAGCAGTCCCCGGGACAGCCCTCGTTTGGCTTTCTTT	CASSPRDSPRLAFF
.	.	TRBV5-4	TRBJ2-1	TGTGCCAGCAGCTCTCCGGGACAAGACTACAATGAGCAGTTCTTC	CASSSPGQDYNEQFF
.	.	TRBV15	TRBJ2-1	TGTGCCACCAGCAGAGGTACCGGGACTGTGAAGAAGGAGCAGTTCTTC	CATSRGTGTVKKEQFF